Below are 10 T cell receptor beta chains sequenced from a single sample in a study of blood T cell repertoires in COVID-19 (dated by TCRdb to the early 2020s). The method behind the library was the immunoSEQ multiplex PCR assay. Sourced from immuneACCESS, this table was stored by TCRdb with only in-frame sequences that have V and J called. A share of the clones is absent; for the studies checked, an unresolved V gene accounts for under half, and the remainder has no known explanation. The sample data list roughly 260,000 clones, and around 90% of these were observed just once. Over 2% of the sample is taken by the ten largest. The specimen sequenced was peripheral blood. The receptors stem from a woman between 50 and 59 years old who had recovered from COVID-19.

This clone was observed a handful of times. In DNA form, the CDR3 reads TGTGCCTGGAGTAAGAGGGGGAGCATGAACACTGAAGCTTTCTTT. This sequence encodes CAWSKRGSMNTEAFF. The rearrangement links TRBV30 to TRBJ1-1, with D possibly being TRBD1 (6 bases). Germline V gene lookup returns CDR1 GTSNPN and CDR2 SVGIG (reference sequence). This CDR3 comprises 15 residues. V dropped 2 bases and J dropped 0 bases, with 13 bases sitting between them.

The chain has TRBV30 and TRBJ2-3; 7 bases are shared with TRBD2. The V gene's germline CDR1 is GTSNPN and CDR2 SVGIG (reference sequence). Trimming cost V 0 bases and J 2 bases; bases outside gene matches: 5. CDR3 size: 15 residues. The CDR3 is CAWSVRLAVTDTQYF. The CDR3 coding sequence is TGTGCCTGGAGTGTACGGCTAGCGGTCACAGATACGCAGTATTTT.

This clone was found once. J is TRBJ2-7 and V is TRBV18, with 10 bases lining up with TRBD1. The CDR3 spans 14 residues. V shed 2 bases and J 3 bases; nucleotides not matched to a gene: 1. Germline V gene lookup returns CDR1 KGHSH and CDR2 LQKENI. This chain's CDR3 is CASSPDRGLYEQYF. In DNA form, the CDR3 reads TGTGCCAGCTCACCAGACAGGGGGCTCTACGAGCAGTACTTC.

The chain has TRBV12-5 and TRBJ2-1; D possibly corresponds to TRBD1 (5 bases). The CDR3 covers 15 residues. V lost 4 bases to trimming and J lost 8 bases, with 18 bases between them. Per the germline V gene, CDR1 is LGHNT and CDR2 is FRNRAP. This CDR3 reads CASGSHGPGAHEQFF. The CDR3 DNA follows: TGTGCTAGTGGTTCTCACGGCCCTGGGGCCCATGAGCAGTTCTTC.

The CDR3 DNA reads TGCGCCAGCAGCTTGGTGCGGCAGCCAAATTCACCCCTCCACTTT. It yields the protein CASSLVRQPNSPLHF. This chain uses TRBV5-1 with TRBJ1-6, with no clear D. CDR1 and CDR2 (germline): SGHRS, YFSETQ. The CDR3 is made up of 15 amino acids. Trimming took 0 bases from V and 7 from J, leaving 11 bases between them.

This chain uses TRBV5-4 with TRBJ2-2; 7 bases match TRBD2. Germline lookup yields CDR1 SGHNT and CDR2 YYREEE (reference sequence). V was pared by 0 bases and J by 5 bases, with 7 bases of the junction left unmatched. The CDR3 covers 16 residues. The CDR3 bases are TGTGCCAGCAGCTTGGAAAGGACTAGGAATACCGGGGAGCTGTTTTTT. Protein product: CASSLERTRNTGELFF.

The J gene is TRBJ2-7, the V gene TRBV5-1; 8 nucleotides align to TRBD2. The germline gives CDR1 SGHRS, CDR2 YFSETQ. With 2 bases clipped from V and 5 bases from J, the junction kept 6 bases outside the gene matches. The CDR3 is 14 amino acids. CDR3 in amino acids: CASSFFSGSHEQYF. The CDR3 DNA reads TGCGCCAGCAGCTTTTTCAGCGGGAGCCACGAGCAGTACTTC.

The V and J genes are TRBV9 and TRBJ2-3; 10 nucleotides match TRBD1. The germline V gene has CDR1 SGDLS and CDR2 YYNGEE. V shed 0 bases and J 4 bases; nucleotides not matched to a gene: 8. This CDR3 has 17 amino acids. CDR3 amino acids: CASSVESDRGLADTQYF. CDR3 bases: TGTGCCAGCAGCGTAGAATCTGACAGGGGGCTCGCAGATACGCAGTATTTT.

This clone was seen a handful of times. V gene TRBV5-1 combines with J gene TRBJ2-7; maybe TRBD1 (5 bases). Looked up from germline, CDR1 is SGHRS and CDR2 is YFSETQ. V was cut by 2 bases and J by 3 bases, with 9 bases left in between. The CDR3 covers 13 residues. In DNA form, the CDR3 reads TGCGCCAGCAGCTTTCAGGGTTTCTACGAGCAGTACTTC. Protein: CASSFQGFYEQYF.

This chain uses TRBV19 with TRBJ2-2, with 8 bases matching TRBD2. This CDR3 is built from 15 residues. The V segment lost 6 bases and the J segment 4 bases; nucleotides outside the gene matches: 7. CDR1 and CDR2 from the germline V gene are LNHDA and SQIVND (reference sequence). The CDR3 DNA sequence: TGTGCCAGTAGCCCGGGAGGGCCGGTCACCGGGGAGCTGTTTTTT. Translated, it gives CASSPGGPVTGELFF.